A single sample gave rise to the 9 T cell receptor beta chains below, sequenced in a study of follicular helper T cells after annual influenza vaccination. The assay was immunoSEQ multiplex PCR, and TCRdb's table has in-frame clones only and misses some. This sample has 7,000 or so clones; around 80% occur once, and the top ten carry 1.1% to 1.5%. This sample's time point: 2015-2016 season, 7 days after influenza vaccination. This material consisted of CXCR5- memory CD4+ T cells sorted from blood, taken 7 days after influenza vaccination. The receptors stem from an adult who received the influenza vaccine.

This chain connects TRBV30 to TRBJ1-1; the D is unclear. The V end lost 3 bases, the J end lost 1 base, and 12 bases lay between the germline ends. Germline CDR1 is GTSNPN and CDR2 is SVGIG (reference sequence). The CDR3 has 14 amino acids. CDR3 residues: CAWRIGLSNTEAFF. Here the CDR3 DNA reads TGTGCCTGGAGAATAGGGCTGTCGAACACTGAAGCTTTCTTT. Drawing the rest from reference TRBV30 and TRBJ1-1, the complete variable domain is SQTIHQWPATLVQPVGSPLSLECTVEGTSNPNLYWYRQAAGRGLQLLFYSVGIGQISSEVPQNLSASRPQDRQFILSSKKLLLSDSGFYLCAWRIGLSNTEAFFGQGTRLTVV.

The CDR3 DNA reads TGTGCCAGCAGCCAAGATCTAACAGGGAGGGTCACTGAAGCTTTCTTT. It codes for CASSQDLTGRVTEAFF. The chain joins TRBV4-2 to TRBJ1-1, with TRBD1 as a possible D gene (6 bases). Trimming cost V 0 bases and J 4 bases, with 15 bases left between them. Germline V gene lookup returns CDR1 LGHNA and CDR2 YNFKEQ. This CDR3 is 16 amino acids long.

This chain uses TRBV28 with TRBJ1-5; D is undetermined. CDR1 is MDHEN and CDR2 is SYDVKM in the germline V gene. V lost 6 bases and J 2 bases, leaving 17 bases between the germline ends. This CDR3 has 16 amino acids. DNA of the CDR3: TGTGCCAGCAGGCCCAGGCCCCTAACAGGCAATCAGCCCCAGCATTTT. Protein sequence: CASRPRPLTGNQPQHF.

The chain employs TRBV28 and TRBJ1-6; D ambiguous. The CDR3 length is 15 residues. V shed 5 bases and J shed 5 bases, with 13 bases lying between them. Germline V gene lookup returns CDR1 MDHEN and CDR2 SYDVKM. The CDR3 protein is CASSGRGVNNSPLHF. For the CDR3, the DNA is TGTGCCAGCAGTGGAAGAGGAGTAAATAATTCACCCCTCCACTTT.

The chain joins TRBV7-2 to TRBJ2-3, with TRBD2 matching over 7 bases. The CDR3 sequence is 12 residues long. V shed 5 bases and J 5 bases; nucleotides not matched to a gene: 1. In germline, CDR1 is SGHTA, CDR2 FQGNSA. The CDR3 bases are TGTGCCAGCAGCGGACTAGAAGATACGCAGTATTTT. As protein: CASSGLEDTQYF.

The chain joins TRBV18 to TRBJ1-5; D call uncertain. The CDR3 contains 16 residues. V lost 6 bases and J lost 0, with 15 bases in between. The V gene's germline CDR1 is KGHSH and CDR2 LQKENI. The CDR3 loop is CASSPANLASNQPQHF. CDR3 nucleotide sequence: TGTGCCAGCTCCCCAGCTAATTTGGCTAGCAATCAGCCCCAGCATTTT.

The genes are TRBV2 and TRBJ1-4, with TRBD1 matching 7 bases. CDR1 and CDR2 (germline): SNHLY, FYNNEI. This CDR3 is 14 amino acids long. Trimming cost V 6 bases and J 7 bases; bases outside gene matches: 8. In DNA, the CDR3 is TGTGCCAGCAGGGTAACAGGGGAGGGTGAAAAACTGTTTTTT. It is translated as CASRVTGEGEKLFF.

The V gene is TRBV6-1, the J gene TRBJ2-5; TRBD2 matches at 8 bases. Unmatched junction bases numbered 7, after V lost 8 bases and J lost 5 bases. The CDR3 consists of 13 residues. Germline lookup yields CDR1 MNHNS and CDR2 SASEGT. The CDR3 spells CASSGGGKETQYF. CDR3 DNA: TGTGCCAGCTCGGGAGGGGGTAAGGAGACCCAGTACTTC.

CDR3 bases: TGCGCCAGCAGCCCGACAGGTCGCTCTGGAAACACCATATATTTT. Translation gives CASSPTGRSGNTIYF. The chain has TRBV5-1 and TRBJ1-3; D possibly corresponds to TRBD1 (6 bases). V shed 4 bases and J shed 0 bases, with 11 bases lying between them. Germline CDR1 SGHRS, CDR2 YFSETQ. The CDR3 length is 15 residues.